Shown below are 27 T cell receptor beta chains from a single sample sequenced in a study of cytomegalovirus exposure and HLA in healthy donors. Primers included in the PCR were 60 Vbeta and 13 Jbeta primers. TCRdb's copy holds only in-frame clones and misses some; the assay was immunoSEQ multiplex PCR. The top ten hold 10% of the sample, which has around 97,000 clones, more than 65% seen once. Sequencing was performed on PBMCs. The receptors were sampled from a young woman in good health and CMV-seropositive.

V gene TRBV6-5 combines with J gene TRBJ2-7; 7 bases match TRBD1. Looked up from germline, CDR1 is MNHEY and CDR2 is SVGAGI. CDR3 length equals 15 residues. The J segment lost 2 bases and the V segment lost 1 base, leaving 5 bases of the junction unmatched. The CDR3: CASSYFGQAAYEQYF. The CDR3 DNA sequence: TGTGCCAGCAGTTACTTTGGACAGGCTGCCTACGAGCAGTACTTC.

V usage is TRBV11-2 and J usage is TRBJ2-5, with 9 bases lining up with TRBD1. Germline CDR1 and CDR2: SGHAT and FQNNGV. The CDR3 length is 14 residues. After removal of 4 bases from V and 4 bases from J, the junction contained 4 bases not matched to a gene. The CDR3: CASSYTGGGETQYF. Written as DNA, the CDR3 is TGTGCCAGCAGCTATACAGGGGGCGGAGAGACCCAGTACTTC.

This chain links TRBV14 with TRBJ1-2; D is ambiguous. This CDR3 has 14 residues. Germline V gene sequence: CDR1 SGHDN, CDR2 FVKESK. The V end was cut by 2 bases, the J end by 2 bases, with 9 bases between. The CDR3 region is CASSQHLGNYGYTF. Written as DNA, the CDR3 is TGTGCCAGCAGCCAACACCTAGGCAACTATGGCTACACCTTC.

This clone was counted only a few times. The chain links TRBV6-1 to TRBJ1-5, with D perhaps matching TRBD1 (6 bases). Trimming shortened V by 4 bases and J by 7 bases, and 20 bases separated the two germline ends. This CDR3 comprises 16 residues. Germline V gene data show CDR1 as MNHNS and CDR2 as SASEGT. The CDR3 loop reads CASSAGRGVAVQPQHF. DNA of the CDR3: TGTGCCAGCAGTGCCGGGAGGGGGGTAGCGGTACAGCCCCAGCATTTT.

The chain combines TRBV18 with TRBJ2-1; TRBD2 agrees at 9 bases. This CDR3 is built from 16 residues. After removal of 3 bases from V and 3 bases from J, the junction contained 6 bases not matched to a gene. The germline gives CDR1 KGHSH, CDR2 LQKENI. CDR3 DNA sequence: TGTGCCAGCTCACCGGAGCGGGGGGTCTTCTACAATGAGCAGTTCTTC. This translates into CASSPERGVFYNEQFF. Complete variable domain (other parts from reference TRBV18 and TRBJ2-1): NAGVMQNPRHLVRRRGQEARLRCSPMKGHSHVYWYRQLPEEGLKFMVYLQKENIIDESGMPKERFSAEFPKEGPSILRIQQVVRGDSAAYFCASSPERGVFYNEQFFGPGTRLTVL.

This clone was detected a few times. The gene calls are TRBV7-3 and TRBJ2-7; weak D call: TRBD1 (5 bases). Deletions cut 6 bases from V and 7 bases from J, with 22 bases between. Germline V gene lookup returns CDR1 SGHTA and CDR2 FQGTGA. The CDR3 runs 15 residues. The chain's CDR3 is CASRGLIHAPDEQYF. As DNA, the CDR3 is TGTGCCAGCAGGGGGCTTATACACGCTCCCGATGAGCAGTACTTC.

This sequence joins TRBV5-1 and TRBJ2-7; the D gene is possibly TRBD2 (5 bases). V shed 0 bases and J shed 3 bases, with 10 bases lying between them. The CDR3 extends over 14 amino acids. Germline assignment: CDR1 SGHRS and CDR2 YFSETQ. CDR3 coding DNA: TGCGCCAGCAGCTTGGGATCGGGGATCTACGAGCAGTACTTC. Protein sequence: CASSLGSGIYEQYF.

V is TRBV13 and J is TRBJ2-1; 11 bases are shared with TRBD2. Germline lookup yields CDR1 PRHDT and CDR2 FYEKMQ (reference sequence). V shed 5 bases, J shed 7 bases, and the junction held 16 bases outside the gene matches. The CDR3 contains 18 residues. The CDR3 region has the DNA TGTGCCAGCAGCCGAACGCTCCCCCTAGCGGGGGGCGATAATGAGCAGTTCTTC. The encoded protein is CASSRTLPLAGGDNEQFF.

The rearrangement links TRBV27 to TRBJ1-1; no reliable D call. This CDR3 has 14 amino acids. In germline, CDR1 is MNHEY, CDR2 SMNVEV (reference sequence). Trimming stripped 5 bases from V and 5 bases from J, with 15 bases between. In DNA form, the CDR3 reads TGTGCCAGCAGTCTGAGACGAACGGGGACTGAAGCTTTCTTT. It codes for CASSLRRTGTEAFF.

This chain uses TRBV4-2 with TRBJ2-7; 13 bases agree with TRBD2. This CDR3 region has 17 residues. Germline V CDR1 and CDR2: LGHNA, YNFKEQ. Trimming at V came to 4 bases and at J to 0 bases, leaving 6 bases not matched to a gene. The CDR3 sequence is CASSRAGTSGASYEQYF. CDR3 sequence (DNA): TGTGCCAGCAGCCGAGCCGGGACTAGCGGGGCCTCCTACGAGCAGTACTTC.

The J gene is TRBJ1-1, the V gene TRBV18; a possible D gene is TRBD1 (6 bases). Trimming took off 4 bases at V and 3 bases at J, with 12 bases between the two ends. The CDR3 has 14 residues. CDR1 is KGHSH and CDR2 is LQKENI in the germline V gene. The CDR3 nucleotides are TGTGCCAGCTCACTCACAGGGTGGGACACTGAAGCTTTCTTT. Translating it yields CASSLTGWDTEAFF.

The CDR3 loop is CASSETGGTPGTQYF. As DNA, the CDR3 is TGTGCCAGCAGTGAGACAGGGGGGACCCCGGGTACGCAGTATTTT. V gene TRBV2 combines with J gene TRBJ2-3, with 9 bases matching TRBD1. The trim removed 3 bases at V and 8 bases at J, leaving 9 bases unmatched. This CDR3 has 15 residues. In germline, CDR1 is SNHLY, CDR2 FYNNEI.

This clone has just one count. The chain couples TRBV7-9 to TRBJ1-1; D perhaps matches TRBD1 (5 bases). The V gene lost 8 bases and the J gene lost 2 bases, with 18 bases spanning the gap. Germline CDR1 SEHNR, CDR2 FQNEAQ (reference sequence). The CDR3 sequence is 15 residues long. In DNA, the CDR3 is TGTGCCAGCTCCACGCGGGGGGGATATAACACTGAAGCTTTCTTT. It specifies CASSTRGGYNTEAFF.

The chain employs TRBV5-1 and TRBJ1-1; D is possibly TRBD1 (6 bases). CDR1 is SGHRS and CDR2 is YFSETQ in the germline V gene. The V end was cut by 4 bases, the J end by 6 bases, with 16 bases between. This CDR3 region has 14 residues. In DNA, the CDR3 is TGCGCCAGCAGCAAAGAACAGGGCCAGGCTGAAGCTTTCTTT. This gives the protein CASSKEQGQAEAFF.

This clone was detected only a few times. The genes are TRBV30 and TRBJ2-7, with a possible D match to TRBD1 (5 bases). From germline, CDR1 is GTSNPN and CDR2 SVGIG (reference sequence). There are 14 residues in the CDR3. Trimming took off 5 bases at V and 1 base at J, with 15 bases between the two ends. As DNA, the CDR3 is TGTGCCTGGTGCAAGAAAGGGGCGTCCTACGAGCAGTACTTC. Translated, it gives CAWCKKGASYEQYF.

The chain couples TRBV10-1 to TRBJ1-1, with D maybe TRBD1 (5 bases). The germline CDR1 and CDR2 sequences are WNHNN and SYGVQD (reference sequence). Between the trimmed V and J ends, which lost 9 bases and 5 bases, there was a span of 16 bases. This CDR3 is 13 amino acids long. CDR3 bases: TGCGCCAGTTCACAGGTTCTTGGGACTGAAGCTTTCTTT. This codes for CASSQVLGTEAFF.

This chain uses TRBV27 with TRBJ2-3; 10 bases line up with TRBD2. The V gene's germline CDR1 is MNHEY and CDR2 SMNVEV (reference sequence). V shed 8 bases and J 3 bases; nucleotides not matched to a gene: 11. The CDR3 has 16 amino acids. CDR3 coding DNA: TGTGCCAGCGGCCTCCCTAGCGGGAGCACAACAGATACGCAGTATTTT. This codes for CASGLPSGSTTDTQYF.

This clone was seen once. This sequence joins TRBV5-4 and TRBJ2-1; D gene ambiguous. V lost 0 bases, J lost 0 bases, and 7 bases lay in between. The CDR3 is 15 amino acids. Looked up from germline, CDR1 is SGHNT and CDR2 is YYREEE (reference sequence). CDR3: CASSLGASSYNEQFF. The DNA of the CDR3 is TGTGCCAGCAGCTTGGGGGCGAGCTCCTACAATGAGCAGTTCTTC.

This sequence joins TRBV4-3 and TRBJ2-3; a possible D gene is TRBD2 (6 bases). The CDR3 contains 16 residues. The V gene lost 5 bases and the J gene lost 4 bases, with 19 bases spanning the gap. CDR1 LGHNA and CDR2 YSLEER come from the germline V gene. CDR3 sequence: CASSVASISGADTQYF. In DNA, the CDR3 is TGCGCCAGCAGCGTTGCTAGTATTAGCGGCGCAGATACGCAGTATTTT.

The rearrangement uses TRBV25-1 and TRBJ1-2; the D gene is possibly TRBD1 (5 bases). The CDR3 totals 17 residues. The germline V gene encodes CDR1 MGHDK and CDR2 SYGVNS. The ends were cut back, 4 bases at V and 4 bases at J, with 22 bases in the middle. CDR3 region: CASSGYRGGVLRYGYTF. DNA of the CDR3: TGTGCCAGCAGTGGATACAGAGGAGGGGTTCTACGCTATGGCTACACCTTC.

The rearrangement uses TRBV21-1 and TRBJ1-2. TRBV21-1 is marked as a pseudogene. This CDR3 has 15 amino acids. The CDR3 reads CASSKRVPCNYGYTF. The CDR3 DNA is TGTGCCAGCAGCAAGAGGGTTCCGTGTAACTATGGCTACACCTTC.

This chain uses TRBV12-2 with TRBJ2-3; TRBD2 reflects the table's D call only, with no check against the DNA. TRBV12-2 corresponds to a pseudogene. The CDR3 spans 14 residues. The CDR3 sequence is CASRFQEGPDTQYF. CDR3 bases: TGTGCAAGTCGCTTCCAGGAGGGGCCAGATACGCAGTATTTT.

The chain recombines TRBV7-2 with TRBJ2-7, with TRBD2 as a possible D gene (7 bases). There are 16 residues in the CDR3. The ends were cut back, 2 bases at V and 2 bases at J, with 16 bases in the middle. Per the germline V gene, CDR1 is SGHTA and CDR2 is FQGNSA. CDR3 nucleotides: TGTGCCAGCAGCTTATTCCTCGGGGGGCTCCCCTACGAGCAGTACTTC. The encoded protein is CASSLFLGGLPYEQYF.

The chain couples TRBV12-5 to TRBJ2-2; 8 bases are a match to TRBD1. The length of the CDR3 is 17 residues. CDR1 LGHNT and CDR2 FRNRAP come from the germline V gene. V shed 3 bases, J shed 0 bases, and the junction held 6 bases outside the gene matches. This chain's CDR3 is CASGFGAGGANTGELFF. CDR3 DNA: TGTGCTAGTGGTTTTGGTGCAGGGGGCGCGAACACCGGGGAGCTGTTTTTT.

This clone turned up a few times. This chain connects TRBV7-9 to TRBJ2-3; maybe TRBD2 (6 bases). Germline lookup yields CDR1 SEHNR and CDR2 FQNEAQ (reference sequence). The CDR3 totals 17 residues. With 1 base removed from V and 4 bases from J, the gap between germline ends came to 18 bases. DNA of the CDR3: TGTGCCAGCAGCTTAGTAGGGCTAGCGCGGAATCCAGATACGCAGTATTTT. Translated, it gives CASSLVGLARNPDTQYF. Together with reference TRBV7-9 and TRBJ2-3, the CDR3 gives the full variable domain: DTGVSQNPRHKITKRGQNVTFRCDPISEHNRLYWYRQTLGQGPEFLTYFQNEAQLEKSRLLSDRFSAERPKGSFSTLEIQRTEQGDSAMYLCASSLVGLARNPDTQYFGPGTRLTVL.

The rearrangement uses TRBV7-9 and TRBJ1-4; 7 bases are a match to TRBD1. The CDR3 loop spans 16 amino acids. Per the germline V gene, CDR1 is SEHNR and CDR2 is FQNEAQ (reference sequence). Trimming cost V 5 bases and J 2 bases; bases outside gene matches: 8. CDR3 nucleotide sequence: TGTGCCAGCAGCCCGAACAGGGGTTGGACTAATGAAAAACTGTTTTTT. Residues: CASSPNRGWTNEKLFF.

The chain recombines TRBV28 with TRBJ2-6, with 10 bases fitting TRBD2. The CDR3 extends over 16 amino acids. Trimming removed 7 bases from V and 3 bases from J; junction bases left unmatched: 6. Germline V gene lookup returns CDR1 MDHEN and CDR2 SYDVKM. The DNA of the CDR3 is TGTGCCAGCACCCTAGCGGGAGAGCGTGGGGCCAACGTCCTGACTTTC. Translation gives CASTLAGERGANVLTF. Complete variable domain (other parts from reference TRBV28 and TRBJ2-6): DVKVTQSSRYLVKRTGEKVFLECVQDMDHENMFWYRQDPGLGLRLIYFSYDVKMKEKGDIPEGYSVSREKKERFSLILESASTNQTSMYLCASTLAGERGANVLTFGAGSRLTVL.